The 13 T cell receptor beta chains listed next were all sequenced from one sample in a study of shared clonotypes between healthy human individuals (TCRdb year 2020). Libraries were built with the immunoSEQ multiplex PCR assay. What TCRdb holds here is the immuneACCESS table cut down to in-frame rearrangements. Part of the clones is not present; checked against another copy, under half of the missing clones reflect an unresolved V gene, and the others are unexplained. The sample yields 1 million to 1.2 million clones; 60% to 85% were counted once. Over 0.8% of the sample lies in the top ten. Material: memory CD4+ T cells from PBMCs. The sample's cell subset or site label, decoded: CD45RA-negative fraction. Receptors were obtained from a man between 18 and 29 years old in good health. Some clones in this sample may be carry-over from other donors' samples.

The sample holds one count of this clone. The rearrangement uses TRBV30 and TRBJ2-3; D unclear. Germline lookup yields CDR1 GTSNPN and CDR2 SVGIG (reference sequence). Trimming left V 8 bases short and J 0 bases short, with 9 bases between. This CDR3 has 12 amino acids. The CDR3 DNA sequence: TGTGCCCGCAGCGATAGCACAGATACGCAGTATTTT. Translated: CARSDSTDTQYF.

The gene calls are TRBV4-1 and TRBJ2-1; 8 bases are a match to TRBD2. J gave up 9 bases and V 4 bases, and 11 bases lay outside the gene matches. CDR3 length: 15 residues. Germline V gene lookup returns CDR1 MGHRA and CDR2 YSYEKL. Here the CDR3 DNA reads TGCGCCAGCAGCCCGGCGGGGGGAACGGGCCGTGAGCAGTTCTTC. It specifies CASSPAGGTGREQFF.

The chain links TRBV19 to TRBJ1-1, with 9 positions matching TRBD1. The CDR3 length is 12 residues. Germline assignment: CDR1 LNHDA and CDR2 SQIVND (reference sequence). In DNA form, the CDR3 reads TGTGGATCTGACAGGGGGGGGACTGAAGCTTTCTTT. Translated: CGSDRGGTEAFF. Filled out from reference TRBV19 and TRBJ1-1, the complete variable domain reads DGGITQSPKYLFRKEGQNVTLSCEQNLNHDAMYWYRQDPGQGLRLIYYSQIVNDFQKGDIAEGYSVSREKKESFPLTVTSAQKNPTAFYLCGSDRGGTEAFFGQGTRLTVV.

The chain combines TRBV5-1 with TRBJ1-1, with 9 bases identical to TRBD1. V shed 4 bases and J 2 bases; nucleotides not matched to a gene: 6. This CDR3 is 15 amino acids long. Germline V gene sequence: CDR1 SGHRS, CDR2 YFSETQ. For the CDR3, the DNA is TGCGCCAGCAGCGGAAGGACAGGGGAAAACACTGAAGCTTTCTTT. As protein: CASSGRTGENTEAFF.

The chain recombines TRBV18 with TRBJ2-5; the match to TRBD1 covers 8 bases. CDR3 size: 17 residues. Germline assignment: CDR1 KGHSH and CDR2 LQKENI. The J segment lost 4 bases and the V segment lost 3 bases, leaving 13 bases of the junction unmatched. CDR3 protein: CASSPVGQGALGETQYF. DNA of the CDR3: TGTGCCAGCTCACCGGTCGGTCAGGGGGCTCTGGGAGAGACCCAGTACTTC. The full variable domain, in which reference TRBV18 and TRBJ2-5 provide the parts outside the CDR3, is NAGVMQNPRHLVRRRGQEARLRCSPMKGHSHVYWYRQLPEEGLKFMVYLQKENIIDESGMPKERFSAEFPKEGPSILRIQQVVRGDSAAYFCASSPVGQGALGETQYFGPGTRLLVL.

This chain links TRBV4-2 with TRBJ2-3; D not certain. CDR3 length: 15 residues. From germline, CDR1 is LGHNA and CDR2 YNFKEQ. The germline V and J ends were trimmed by 0 bases and 7 bases, with 14 bases remaining between them. DNA for the CDR3: TGTGCCAGCAGCCAAGATGAGGAAAGGAGATATACGCAGTATTTT. It translates to CASSQDEERRYTQYF.

V and J are TRBV11-3 and TRBJ1-1; D is uncertain. CDR3 length equals 14 residues. V lost 5 bases to trimming and J lost 1 base, with 11 bases between them. Germline CDR1 and CDR2: SGHNT and YENEEA. The CDR3 region has the DNA TGTGCCAGCAGCAAACGGGGATCGAACACTGAAGCTTTCTTT. Its translation: CASSKRGSNTEAFF.

The chain carries TRBV28 and TRBJ1-3; TRBD1 aligns across 7 bases. The CDR3 is 13 residues long. V shed 7 bases and J 7 bases; nucleotides not matched to a gene: 7. The germline V gene encodes CDR1 MDHEN and CDR2 SYDVKM. CDR3: CASIGGVWNTIYF. The CDR3 nucleotides are TGTGCCAGCATAGGGGGCGTCTGGAACACCATATATTTT. Variable domain in full (rest from reference TRBV28 and TRBJ1-3): DVKVTQSSRYLVKRTGEKVFLECVQDMDHENMFWYRQDPGLGLRLIYFSYDVKMKEKGDIPEGYSVSREKKERFSLILESASTNQTSMYLCASIGGVWNTIYFGEGSWLTVV.

This clone was recorded a few times. V and J are TRBV9 and TRBJ1-6; TRBD1 might be the D (5 bases). CDR3 length equals 16 residues. Trimming removed 1 base from V and 10 bases from J, with 18 bases in between. CDR1 and CDR2 (germline): SGDLS, YYNGEE. CDR3 sequence: CASSVQPDGGGSPLHF. CDR3 bases: TGTGCCAGCAGCGTACAACCTGATGGGGGTGGATCACCCCTCCACTTT.

The V call is TRBV6-5, the J call TRBJ2-7; 8 positions match TRBD1. The CDR3 covers 14 residues. Per germline, CDR1 MNHEY and CDR2 SVGAGI. Germline trimming cut 6 bases from V and 1 base from J; bases unmatched to any gene: 5. CDR3 sequence: CASRRTGPSYEQYF. Written as DNA, the CDR3 is TGTGCCAGCAGACGGACAGGGCCATCCTACGAGCAGTACTTC.

Points on this clone: A read error likely explains this, since a far larger clone differs by one base. V usage is TRBV7-3 and J usage is TRBJ1-2; unclear D gene. Germline-derived CDR1 and CDR2 are SGHTA and FQGTGA. The CDR3 is 12 amino acids. Trimming removed 4 bases from V and 2 bases from J, with 5 bases in between. Here the CDR3 DNA reads TGTGCCAGCAGCTCCGGGAACTATGGCTACACCTTC. Its translation is CASSSGNYGYTF.

The chain uses TRBV5-1 and TRBJ2-4, with 8 bases that match TRBD1. With 4 bases clipped from V and 3 bases from J, the junction kept 3 bases outside the gene matches. The CDR3 loop spans 14 amino acids. Germline values: CDR1 SGHRS, CDR2 YFSETQ. The CDR3 sequence is CASSQGQVKNIQYF. CDR3 nucleotides: TGCGCCAGCAGCCAGGGACAGGTCAAAAACATTCAGTACTTC.

The chain carries TRBV6-1 and TRBJ2-7; D is uncertain. V was shortened by 1 base and J by 3 bases, with 10 bases between the two germline ends. The length of the CDR3 is 14 residues. The germline V gene encodes CDR1 MNHNS and CDR2 SASEGT. The CDR3, as DNA: TGTGCCAGCAGTGAAGGAGGCCGGTACTACGAGCAGTACTTC. This sequence encodes CASSEGGRYYEQYF.